Presented here are 9 T cell receptor beta chains from one specimen sequenced in a study of prognosis after radiotherapy for stage I lung cancer. Amplification of the TCR beta CDR3 (from genomic DNA) was done by two-round multiplex PCR. Primers specific to each TRBV and TRBJ gene were used in first-round PCR. TCRdb re-analysed the multiplex PCR reads in MiXCR, keeping a single row per CDR3 protein. The sample includes tens of thousands of distinct CDR3 sequences, approximately 42% seen only once; the top ten take approximately 54%. Specimen: PBMCs, collected before or after stereotactic body radiation therapy (not recorded which). These receptors originate from a donor over 45 with non-small cell lung cancer.

With respect to this clonotype: This is likely an artifact of a read error, given a far larger clone one base away. The chain employs TRBV6-8 and TRBJ1-5; the D is unclear. The CDR3 is 14 amino acids. The germline V gene encodes CDR1 MNHGY and CDR2 SAAAGT. V was pared by 9 bases and J by 2 bases, with 14 bases between. CDR3 sequence: CARSGSGGNQPQHF. CDR3 bases: TGTGCCAGAAGTGGGTCGGGAGGCAATCAGCCCCAGCATTTT.

The chain uses TRBV30 and TRBJ1-4; D is possibly TRBD1 (5 bases). Germline CDR1 and CDR2: GTSNPN and SVGIG (reference sequence). The length of the CDR3 is 15 residues. V lost 1 base and J lost 4, with 13 bases in between. The CDR3: CAWSDFGGNNEKLFF. CDR3 in DNA: TGTGCCTGGAGTGACTTCGGGGGGAATAATGAAAAACTGTTTTTT.

Only one count was recorded for this clonotype. A far larger clone lies a single base away; this is likely a read error. Here the CDR3 DNA reads TGCGCCAGCAGCTCAATCGACAGGGGGCAGGTCGGGGAGCTGTTTTTT. Translating it yields CASSSIDRGQVGELFF. The chain combines TRBV4-1 with TRBJ1-1; 10 bases are a match to TRBD1. With the DNA end fitting TRBJ2-2 better, the J assignment may be wrong. Looked up from germline, CDR1 is MGHRA and CDR2 is YSYEKL. CDR3 length: 16 amino acids.

This sequence joins TRBV19 and TRBJ2-2; tentatively, D is TRBD2 (6 bases). CDR3 length: 16 residues. The germline V gene encodes CDR1 LNHDA and CDR2 SQIVND (reference sequence). Trimming removed 7 bases from V and 4 bases from J, with 19 bases in between. In DNA, the CDR3 is TGTGCCAGTATTCGTGGACGGGAGATGGGCACCGGGGAGCTGTTTTTT. Its translation is CASIRGREMGTGELFF.

This clonotype has ten or more counts. The genes are TRBV5-1 and TRBJ2-3, with TRBD2 matching 8 bases. Germline V gene sequence: CDR1 SGHRS, CDR2 YFSETQ. This CDR3 has 13 residues. V gave up 5 bases and J gave up 11 bases; unmatched junction bases: 10. The CDR3, as DNA: TGCGCCAGCAGTCCTCCGGGACTAGGAAAGCAGTATTTT. This codes for CASSPPGLGKQYF. The full variable domain, with the rest looked up from reference TRBV5-1 and TRBJ2-3, is KAGVTQTPRYLIKTRGQQVTLSCSPISGHRSVSWYQQTPGQGLQFLFEYFSETQRNKGNFPGRFSGRQFSNSRSEMNVSTLELGDSALYLCASSPPGLGKQYFGPGTRLTVL.

The J gene is TRBJ2-7, the V gene TRBV12-3 or TRBV12-4; D is undetermined. Trimming pared 6 bases from V and 0 bases from J, leaving 12 bases between. CDR3 length equals 14 residues. For the CDR3, the DNA is TGTGCCAGCAGGCCGCTGGGAACCTCCTACGAGCAGTACTTC. Amino acid sequence: CASRPLGTSYEQYF.

The chain carries TRBV6-1 and TRBJ2-2, with a tentative D call TRBD2 (7 bases). The V gene's germline CDR1 is MNHNS and CDR2 SASEGT. V was cut by 4 bases and J by 3 bases, with 15 bases left in between. This CDR3 region has 16 residues. The CDR3 DNA is TGTGCCAGCAGTGGCTCTTGGGGGGGCGACACCGGGGAGCTGTTTTTT. This codes for CASSGSWGGDTGELFF.

The chain employs TRBV28 and TRBJ1-1; D not resolved. Trimming pared 3 bases from V and 4 bases from J, leaving 18 bases between. From germline, CDR1 is MDHEN and CDR2 SYDVKM. This CDR3 region has 16 residues. The CDR3 sequence: CASSFPSRSRSTEAFF. The CDR3 coding sequence is TGTGCCAGCAGTTTCCCAAGTAGGAGCCGTAGCACTGAAGCTTTCTTT.

This clonotype was observed at least ten times. The rearrangement joins TRBV15 to TRBJ1-1; D gene ambiguous. The CDR3 extends over 13 amino acids. V gave up 9 bases and J gave up 1 base, with 12 bases separating them. The germline V gene has CDR1 LNHNV and CDR2 YYDKDF (reference sequence). CDR3 in DNA: TGTGCCACTATGTTCGGGAGGAACACTGAAGCTTTCTTT. It codes for CATMFGRNTEAFF.